This T cell receptor (beta chain) came from a study of T-cell memory formation after mild COVID-19. Study-wide background: The two donors had largely donor-specific TCR clusters.

TCRdb called the 5' RACE reads again in MiXCR, with one record for every CDR3 protein. The table shows 350,000 to 500,000 distinct CDR3 sequences, with around a quarter occurring only once. V shed 3 bases and J shed 8 bases, with 10 bases lying between them. The CDR3 totals 12 residues. Germline V gives CDR1 SEHNR, CDR2 FQNEAQ (reference sequence). This clonotype has at least ten counts. Antigen: not known. Whole-study results and caveats: Those CD4+ clones that contracted were mainly in CM and EM (CD8+ ones in EMRA). From day 15 to 85, contracting clones were balanced between CD4 and CD8, whereas later expanders leaned toward CD4+. Some clones that responded were present in memory (sampled pre-infection), which suggests cross-reactive memory joined.

The source is an adult woman who had mild COVID-19 (a few samples of this study predate the infection). Cell type and time point are not known. The chain employs TRBV7-9 and TRBJ1-1; D ambiguous. What was sequenced was PBMCs or a T cell subset sorted from them (not recorded which). The CDR3 here is CASSFEGLEAFF. The CDR3 coding sequence is TGTGCCAGCAGCTTCGAGGGCTTAGAAGCTTTCTTT.